The 16 T cell receptor beta chains presented below share a single source sample, sequenced in a study of CXCR3-negative and CXCR3-positive naive CD8 T cells. 5' RACE that incorporated UMI labels was used to prepare the TRB cDNA libraries. Each CDR3 protein gets one entry in TCRdb, which reprocessed the 5' RACE reads and gives no DNA. The sample table sets out about 41,000 distinct CDR3 sequences. The source material was memory CD8+ T cells from blood. Receptors originate from a human donor in good health. Some clones in this sample may be carry-over from other donors' samples.

J is TRBJ2-1 and V is TRBV27. There are 13 residues in the CDR3. Looked up from germline, CDR1 is MNHEY and CDR2 is SMNVEV (reference sequence). CDR3: CASSLSGVGEQFF.

V and J are TRBV9 and TRBJ1-1; TCRdb's D call of TRBD1 is untestable without DNA. The length of the CDR3 is 15 residues. From germline, CDR1 is SGDLS and CDR2 YYNGEE. This CDR3 is CASNPDGQGYTEAFF.

J is TRBJ1-1 and V is TRBV5-1; TCRdb reports TRBD1, a call that lacks DNA to check it against. Germline CDR1 is SGHRS and CDR2 is YFSETQ. The CDR3 is 14 amino acids. The CDR3 loop is CASTEDRLNTEAFF.

The V gene is TRBV12-3 or TRBV12-4, the J gene TRBJ2-4; TCRdb picks TRBD1, but there is no DNA to check that call. This CDR3 is built from 11 residues. This CDR3 reads CASAGENIQYF.

This chain links TRBV9 with TRBJ1-1. CDR1 and CDR2 from the germline V gene are SGDLS and YYNGEE. The CDR3 consists of 16 residues. CDR3 sequence reads: CASSVGERAPDTEAFF.

This rearrangement joins TRBV11-1 to TRBJ1-1; TCRdb's D call, TRBD1, is unchecked because there is no DNA. Germline V gene data show CDR1 as SGHAT and CDR2 as FQDESV (reference sequence). There are 15 residues in the CDR3. This chain's CDR3 is CASSEPGQGNTEAFF. Full variable domain (missing parts from reference TRBV11-1 and TRBJ1-1): EAEVAQSPRYKITEKSQAVAFWCDPISGHATLYWYRQILGQGPELLVQFQDESVVDDSQLPKDRFSAERLKGVDSTLKIQPAELGDSAMYLCASSEPGQGNTEAFFGQGTRLTVV.

The gene calls are TRBV6-6 and TRBJ2-7; no DNA is available, so the TRBD2 call from TCRdb remains unchecked. The CDR3 runs 17 residues. CDR1 and CDR2 (germline): MNHNY, SVGAGI (reference sequence). The CDR3 spells CASSYAAGDPLSYEQYF.

J is TRBJ2-2 and V is TRBV3-1. The CDR3 length is 14 residues. CDR1 is LGHDT and CDR2 is YNNKEL in the germline V gene (reference sequence). The CDR3 region is CASSQDWTPGELFF.

V is TRBV11-3 and J is TRBJ2-1. This CDR3 has 15 amino acids. In germline, CDR1 is SGHNT, CDR2 YENEEA. The CDR3 protein is CASSLGQLSYNEQFF.

CDR3 in amino acids: CASSYSPRGADDTQYF. The rearrangement uses TRBV6-5 and TRBJ2-3; without DNA, the TCRdb call of TRBD1 cannot be checked. The CDR3 has 16 residues. CDR1 and CDR2 (germline): MNHEY, SVGAGI.

This chain joins TRBV25-1 and TRBJ2-5; TCRdb's D gene call, TRBD1, goes unchecked for lack of DNA. Germline V lookup: CDR1 MGHDK, CDR2 SYGVNS. CDR3 size: 16 residues. The CDR3 loop reads CASSEGARQGRETQYF.

The rearrangement uses TRBV4-3 and TRBJ2-1; checking the TCRdb D call of TRBD1 is not possible without DNA. The CDR3 is 16 amino acids. Germline V gene sequence: CDR1 LGHNA, CDR2 YSLEER. CDR3 amino acids: CASSQDRRGLVNEQFF.

The chain uses TRBV29-1 and TRBJ1-2. CDR3 length: 13 amino acids. Per the germline V gene, CDR1 is SQVTM and CDR2 is ANQGSEA. The CDR3: CSARHGGDYGYTF.

The chain uses TRBV29-1 and TRBJ2-2; lacking DNA, the TRBD2 call made by TCRdb goes unchecked. From germline, CDR1 is SQVTM and CDR2 ANQGSEA. This CDR3 region has 13 residues. The CDR3 reads CSVSRAQAGELFF.

The chain recombines TRBV28 with TRBJ2-6; absent DNA, TCRdb's TRBD1 call cannot be checked. CDR3 length: 15 amino acids. Germline CDR1 MDHEN, CDR2 SYDVKM. The CDR3 sequence: CASRATGAGANVLTF. The complete variable domain, with remaining parts taken from reference TRBV28 and TRBJ2-6, reads DVKVTQSSRYLVKRTGEKVFLECVQDMDHENMFWYRQDPGLGLRLIYFSYDVKMKEKGDIPEGYSVSREKKERFSLILESASTNQTSMYLCASRATGAGANVLTFGAGSRLTVL.

The V call is TRBV20-1, the J call TRBJ1-1; TCRdb's D gene call, TRBD1, goes unchecked for lack of DNA. The CDR3 spans 14 residues. Per the germline V gene, CDR1 is DFQATT and CDR2 is SNEGSKA (reference sequence). Here the CDR3 reads CSARSPRGNTEAFF.